The T cell receptor beta chain described here comes from a study of shared clonotypes between healthy human individuals. The authors divided CD4+ cells into CD45RA+ naive and CD45RA-negative memory subsets. Each replicate PCR on the sorted subsets used about 0.2 ug DNA (around 30,000 T cell genomes). Here immunoSEQ multiplex PCR was the method, and the copy in TCRdb shows in-frame clones only, minus some. Counted here are about 2 million clones, 85% to 95% occurring once; the ten biggest clones make up 0.13%. Looked up from germline, CDR1 is SGHKS and CDR2 is YYEKEE (reference sequence). The CDR3 is 12 residues long. Trimming pared 2 bases from V and 2 bases from J, leaving 3 bases between.

This receptor was taken from a man between 18 and 29 years old in good health. J is TRBJ2-3 and V is TRBV5-5, with unresolved D. Sequenced sample: naive CD4+ T cells sorted from blood. The sample's subset: CD45RA+ positively selected. The CDR3 nucleotides are TGTGCCAGCAGCTTTAACACAGATACGCAGTATTTT. Its translation: CASSFNTDTQYF.